What follows are 11 T cell receptor beta chains derived from one specimen sequenced in a study of T cell repertoires in aging, cancer and after chemotherapy. Peripheral blood genomic DNA, not sorted cells or RNA, was the template. TRB rearrangements spanning V, D and J were amplified using mixed TRB-A/B primers. TCRdb used MiXCR to reprocess the multiplex PCR reads, holding one entry per CDR3 protein. The data show about 10,000 distinct CDR3 sequences, less than 45% seen once. Material: blood. The source is a human donor in good health.

This clonotype was counted only a few times. The genes are TRBV28 and TRBJ1-3, with TRBD1 as a possible D gene (5 bases). The CDR3 length is 14 residues. Trimming shortened V by 2 bases and J by 1 base, and 6 bases separated the two germline ends. Germline V gene lookup returns CDR1 MDHEN and CDR2 SYDVKM. In DNA, the CDR3 is TGTGCCAGCAGTTTAGGGGGGTCTGGAAACACCATATATTTT. As protein: CASSLGGSGNTIYF.

The sample holds a few counts of this clonotype. The chain is built from TRBV27 and TRBJ1-6; TRBD1 aligns across 10 bases. The CDR3 is made up of 17 amino acids. Per germline, CDR1 MNHEY and CDR2 SMNVEV (reference sequence). Trimming took 5 bases from V and 1 from J; bases not matched to a gene: 5. CDR3 sequence: CASSLGQGDSYNSPLHF. In DNA, the CDR3 is TGTGCCAGCAGTCTCGGACAGGGGGATTCCTATAATTCACCCCTCCACTTT.

The CDR3 nucleotides are TGCAGTGCTAGTCGGGAGGGACCCACTGAAGCTTTCTTT. Its translation: CSASREGPTEAFF. The chain links TRBV20-1 to TRBJ1-1; D might be TRBD1 (5 bases). V lost 3 bases to trimming and J lost 4 bases, with 12 bases between them. The CDR3 contains 13 residues. The germline gives CDR1 DFQATT, CDR2 SNEGSKA (reference sequence).

This clonotype was observed a few times. The CDR3 nucleotides are TGTGCCAGCAGTTACGGGCAGGGGCTCTCCTACGAGCAGTACTTC. Its translation is CASSYGQGLSYEQYF. The V and J genes are TRBV27 and TRBJ2-7; weak D call: TRBD1 (6 bases). V lost 4 bases and J lost 0, with 13 bases in between. This CDR3 region has 15 residues. Germline V lookup: CDR1 MNHEY, CDR2 SMNVEV (reference sequence).

This chain links TRBV7-2 with TRBJ1-1, with 7 positions matching TRBD1. Looked up from germline, CDR1 is SGHTA and CDR2 is FQGNSA. With 3 bases clipped from V and 2 bases from J, the junction kept 3 bases outside the gene matches. The CDR3 length is 14 residues. The CDR3 protein is CASSFGTANTEAFF. CDR3 coding DNA: TGTGCCAGCAGCTTTGGGACAGCCAACACTGAAGCTTTCTTT.

The table lists this clonotype with a few counts. The V and J genes are TRBV29-1 and TRBJ2-1; D is possibly TRBD2 (5 bases). This CDR3 is built from 15 residues. In germline, CDR1 is SQVTM, CDR2 ANQGSEA. Deletions cut 0 bases from V and 0 bases from J, with 9 bases between. CDR3: CSVEDPGSSYNEQFF. In DNA, the CDR3 is TGCAGCGTTGAAGATCCTGGGAGCTCCTACAATGAGCAGTTCTTC.

This clonotype is classed as medium-sized. The CDR3 is CSVGLGVGGGYTF. The CDR3 DNA reads as TGCAGCGTTGGGTTGGGGGTTGGAGGTGGCTACACCTTC. The chain links TRBV29-1 to TRBJ1-2; the D gene is possibly TRBD1 (5 bases). The CDR3 consists of 13 residues. Trimming stripped 4 bases from V and 7 bases from J, with 16 bases between. Germline CDR1 SQVTM, CDR2 ANQGSEA.

In this sample, this clonotype turned up a few times. The CDR3 loop reads CSVEMGGNEQFF. CDR3 nucleotides: TGCAGCGTTGAAATGGGGGGGAATGAGCAGTTCTTC. The chain uses TRBV29-1 and TRBJ2-1; TRBD2 matches 7 bases. Per germline, CDR1 SQVTM and CDR2 ANQGSEA. The V segment lost 2 bases and the J segment 7 bases; nucleotides outside the gene matches: 2. The CDR3 length is 12 residues.

V gene TRBV30 combines with J gene TRBJ2-3; D possibly corresponds to TRBD2 (7 bases). This CDR3 is 13 amino acids long. Trimming removed 5 bases at V and 7 bases at J, with 16 bases between. Germline V gene lookup returns CDR1 GTSNPN and CDR2 SVGIG (reference sequence). The CDR3 here is CAWSKGGPNTQYF. CDR3 DNA: TGTGCCTGGTCGAAGGGGGGGCCTAATACGCAGTATTTT.

The chain recombines TRBV7-2 with TRBJ1-4; no clear D gene. The germline V gene encodes CDR1 SGHTA and CDR2 FQGNSA. Trimming pared 4 bases from V and 15 bases from J, leaving 18 bases between. The CDR3 extends over 13 amino acids. The CDR3 spells CASSSLAGEKMFF. Here the CDR3 DNA reads TGTGCCAGCAGCTCCCTCGCCGGGGAAAAGATGTTTTTT.

This clonotype was recorded once. CDR3 residues: CASSYRASTDTQYF. The CDR3 DNA follows: TGTGCCAGCAGCTATAGAGCGAGCACAGATACGCAGTATTTT. The chain joins TRBV7-9 to TRBJ2-3; D is undetermined. The germline CDR1 and CDR2 sequences are SEHNR and FQNEAQ (reference sequence). This CDR3 has 14 amino acids. Deletions cut 4 bases from V and 0 bases from J, with 8 bases between.